A selection of T cell receptor beta chains follows, all from one sample in a study of blood T cell repertoires in COVID-19. Clones were read by immunoSEQ multiplex PCR, and TCRdb kept only the in-frame ones, dropping some. The sample has 150,000 to 200,000 clones, more than 85% seen once. The sequenced material came from PBMCs or T cells enriched from blood (not recorded which). All receptors come from a woman in her 40s in a cohort exposed to, infected with or recovered from COVID-19 (not recorded which). Both conserved end residues are part of each CDR3. Each record gives: D gene, V gene, J gene, clone size, CDR3 protein, CDR3 DNA. A D gene is named only where the DNA matches it firmly. Clone size is given for some rows only: seen once, a few or many times, or a class if the clone is expanded.

d_call: .
v_call: TRBV5-6
j_call: TRBJ2-7
clone_size: few
cdr3_aa: CASSRGGGTVSYEQYF
cdr3_nt: TGTGCCAGCAGCCGAGGGGGCGGGACGGTTTCCTACGAGCAGTACTTC

d_call: TRBD2
v_call: TRBV10-2
j_call: TRBJ2-3
clone_size: .
cdr3_aa: CASSGLVHTDTQYF
cdr3_nt: TGCGCCAGCAGCGGACTAGTACACACAGATACGCAGTATTTT

d_call: .
v_call: TRBV28
j_call: TRBJ2-7
clone_size: .
cdr3_aa: CASSFPGGGYEQYF
cdr3_nt: TGTGCCAGCAGTTTTCCAGGGGGAGGCTACGAGCAGTACTTC

d_call: .
v_call: TRBV10-2
j_call: TRBJ1-1
clone_size: once
cdr3_aa: CASSESQGGTEAFF
cdr3_nt: TGCGCCAGCAGTGAGTCCCAGGGTGGGACTGAAGCTTTCTTT

d_call: TRBD1
v_call: TRBV6-2/TRBV6-3
j_call: TRBJ1-4
clone_size: .
cdr3_aa: CASSYRGQGNEKLFF
cdr3_nt: TGTGCCAGCAGTTACCGGGGACAGGGGAATGAAAAACTGTTTTTT

d_call: .
v_call: TRBV11-3
j_call: TRBJ1-6
clone_size: .
cdr3_aa: CASRDRFNSPLHF
cdr3_nt: TGTGCCAGCAGGGACAGATTTAATTCACCCCTCCACTTT

d_call: .
v_call: TRBV6-1
j_call: TRBJ2-1
clone_size: .
cdr3_aa: CASSEVLYNEQFF
cdr3_nt: TGTGCCAGCAGTGAAGTGTTATACAATGAGCAGTTCTTC

d_call: .
v_call: TRBV5-5
j_call: TRBJ2-7
clone_size: .
cdr3_aa: CASSVVTGTRSYEQYF
cdr3_nt: TGTGCCAGCAGCGTTGTTACAGGGACCCGCTCCTACGAGCAGTACTTC

d_call: TRBD1
v_call: TRBV5-6
j_call: TRBJ1-1
clone_size: .
cdr3_aa: CASSKGQGAARTEAFF
cdr3_nt: TGTGCCAGCAGCAAAGGACAGGGGGCAGCGCGCACTGAAGCTTTCTTT

d_call: .
v_call: TRBV27
j_call: TRBJ2-1
clone_size: .
cdr3_aa: CASKQWTLYNEQFF
cdr3_nt: TGTGCCAGCAAACAGTGGACACTCTACAATGAGCAGTTCTTC

d_call: .
v_call: TRBV28
j_call: TRBJ1-5
clone_size: .
cdr3_aa: CASSPQGSNQPQHF
cdr3_nt: TGTGCCAGCAGTCCACAGGGTAGCAATCAGCCCCAGCATTTT

d_call: .
v_call: TRBV11-2
j_call: TRBJ2-7
clone_size: once
cdr3_aa: CASSFPSDGGQPYEQYF
cdr3_nt: TGTGCCAGCAGCTTCCCCTCTGACGGGGGACAGCCCTACGAGCAGTACTTC

d_call: .
v_call: TRBV10-3
j_call: TRBJ1-5
clone_size: .
cdr3_aa: CAISGGGFLDSNQPQHF
cdr3_nt: TGTGCCATCAGTGGAGGAGGGTTTCTCGATAGCAATCAGCCCCAGCATTTT

d_call: TRBD1
v_call: TRBV19
j_call: TRBJ1-6
clone_size: .
cdr3_aa: CASSQDRGSDSPLHF
cdr3_nt: TGTGCCAGCAGCCAGGACAGGGGGTCGGATTCACCCCTCCACTTT

d_call: TRBD2
v_call: TRBV7-6
j_call: TRBJ2-1
clone_size: few
cdr3_aa: CASSPLTSSSYNEQFF
cdr3_nt: TGTGCCAGCAGCCCATTGACTAGCTCAAGCTACAATGAGCAGTTCTTC

d_call: .
v_call: TRBV5-1
j_call: TRBJ1-1
clone_size: .
cdr3_aa: CASSLESRAEAFF
cdr3_nt: TGCGCCAGCAGCTTGGAGTCCCGGGCTGAAGCTTTCTTT

d_call: .
v_call: TRBV7-9
j_call: TRBJ1-2
clone_size: once
cdr3_aa: CASSKGPSADYGYTF
cdr3_nt: TGTGCCAGCAGCAAGGGCCCCTCAGCGGACTATGGCTACACCTTC

d_call: TRBD1
v_call: TRBV7-8
j_call: TRBJ2-5
clone_size: .
cdr3_aa: CASSLVSGQGAVETQYF
cdr3_nt: TGTGCCAGCAGCTTAGTATCCGGACAGGGGGCAGTGGAGACCCAGTACTTC

d_call: TRBD1
v_call: TRBV29-1
j_call: TRBJ1-2
clone_size: .
cdr3_aa: CSVMGQGIGGGYTF
cdr3_nt: TGCAGCGTCATGGGACAGGGGATAGGGGGTGGCTACACCTTC

d_call: .
v_call: TRBV7-2
j_call: TRBJ2-3
clone_size: .
cdr3_aa: CASSLALPPDTQYF
cdr3_nt: TGTGCCAGCAGCTTAGCCCTACCCCCAGATACGCAGTATTTT

d_call: TRBD1
v_call: TRBV4-1
j_call: TRBJ1-1
clone_size: .
cdr3_aa: CASSQDWTGVNTEAFF
cdr3_nt: TGCGCCAGCAGCCAAGATTGGACAGGGGTGAACACTGAAGCTTTCTTT

d_call: TRBD1
v_call: TRBV27
j_call: TRBJ1-1
clone_size: .
cdr3_aa: CASSLSSTGWTEAFF
cdr3_nt: TGTGCCAGCAGTTTATCTTCGACAGGGTGGACTGAAGCTTTCTTT

d_call: TRBD1
v_call: TRBV6-2/TRBV6-3
j_call: TRBJ2-2
clone_size: .
cdr3_aa: CASSRTGAGELFF
cdr3_nt: TGTGCCAGCAGCCGGACAGGGGCCGGGGAGCTGTTTTTT

d_call: TRBD1
v_call: TRBV13
j_call: TRBJ2-7
clone_size: .
cdr3_aa: CASSLSHRGPSYEQYF
cdr3_nt: TGTGCCAGCAGCTTATCCCACAGGGGGCCTTCCTACGAGCAGTACTTC

d_call: TRBD2
v_call: TRBV7-8
j_call: TRBJ2-1
clone_size: .
cdr3_aa: CASLAGVGYNEQFF
cdr3_nt: TGTGCCAGCCTAGCGGGGGTAGGATACAATGAGCAGTTCTTC

d_call: TRBD1
v_call: TRBV6-5
j_call: TRBJ1-1
clone_size: .
cdr3_aa: CASSRDSKAFF
cdr3_nt: TGTGCCAGCAGTCGGGACAGTAAAGCTTTCTTT

d_call: TRBD1
v_call: TRBV13
j_call: TRBJ1-4
clone_size: .
cdr3_aa: CASSSPGQRNEKLFF
cdr3_nt: TGTGCCAGCAGCTCCCCGGGACAGAGAAATGAAAAACTGTTTTTT

d_call: .
v_call: TRBV11-3
j_call: TRBJ1-1
clone_size: .
cdr3_aa: CASSPRLGTRLAFF
cdr3_nt: TGTGCCAGCAGCCCCCGACTAGGGACTCGTTTGGCTTTCTTT

d_call: .
v_call: TRBV4-1
j_call: TRBJ1-3
clone_size: .
cdr3_aa: CASSQDRSVYSGNTIYF
cdr3_nt: TGCGCCAGCAGCCAAGACAGGTCGGTCTACTCTGGAAACACCATATATTTT

d_call: .
v_call: TRBV7-9
j_call: TRBJ1-2
clone_size: .
cdr3_aa: CASSLGAIGYTF
cdr3_nt: TGTGCCAGCAGCTTAGGCGCGATCGGCTACACCTTC

d_call: .
v_call: TRBV6-2/TRBV6-3
j_call: TRBJ1-5
clone_size: .
cdr3_aa: CASSRAQAWQPQHF
cdr3_nt: TGTGCCAGCAGCAGAGCCCAGGCATGGCAGCCCCAGCATTTT

d_call: TRBD1
v_call: TRBV19
j_call: TRBJ2-1
clone_size: .
cdr3_aa: CASSIINRGPDNEQFF
cdr3_nt: TGTGCCAGTAGTATCATTAACAGGGGCCCCGACAATGAGCAGTTCTTC

d_call: TRBD1
v_call: TRBV7-6
j_call: TRBJ2-7
clone_size: .
cdr3_aa: CASSLAGDRGYEQYF
cdr3_nt: TGTGCCAGCAGCTTAGCGGGGGACAGGGGCTACGAGCAGTACTTC

d_call: .
v_call: TRBV7-9
j_call: TRBJ1-1
clone_size: .
cdr3_aa: CASSPVGLNTEAFF
cdr3_nt: TGTGCCAGCAGTCCGGTGGGGCTCAACACTGAAGCTTTCTTT

d_call: .
v_call: TRBV4-1
j_call: TRBJ2-2
clone_size: .
cdr3_aa: CASSQQGYTGELFF
cdr3_nt: TGCGCCAGCAGCCAGCAGGGGTACACCGGGGAGCTGTTTTTT

d_call: .
v_call: TRBV9
j_call: TRBJ2-1
clone_size: .
cdr3_aa: CASSVGGGFYEQFF
cdr3_nt: TGTGCCAGCAGCGTAGGTGGCGGTTTCTATGAGCAGTTCTTC

d_call: TRBD2
v_call: TRBV4-1
j_call: TRBJ2-3
clone_size: .
cdr3_aa: CASRHGLAGSTDTQYF
cdr3_nt: TGCGCCAGCAGACACGGACTAGCGGGGAGCACAGATACGCAGTATTTT

d_call: .
v_call: TRBV7-8
j_call: TRBJ2-2
clone_size: once
cdr3_aa: CASSLGTELFF
cdr3_nt: TGTGCCAGCAGCTTAGGTACGGAGCTGTTTTTT

d_call: .
v_call: TRBV9
j_call: TRBJ2-1
clone_size: .
cdr3_aa: CASSVRRSYNEQFF
cdr3_nt: TGTGCCAGCAGCGTTAGGCGGTCCTACAATGAGCAGTTCTTC